A single TCR beta chain is shown here with its context. Each donor was nominally healthy when sampled (though unrecorded immune exposures were likely). The record originates from a study of cytomegalovirus exposure and HLA in healthy donors. Use of 60 Vbeta and 13 Jbeta primers characterized the PCR. Profiling relied on immunoSEQ multiplex PCR, and the TCRdb table lists in-frame clones only, not all of them. The sample contains about 200,000 clones, about four fifths of which appear only once. The CDR3 runs to 16 residues. V dropped 0 bases and J dropped 5; count of bases not matched to a gene: 6. The germline gives CDR1 LGHNA, CDR2 YSLEER.

This clonotype was sampled from a man between 18 and 35 years old in good health and CMV-seronegative. Sequenced input: PBMCs. The chain recombines TRBV4-3 with TRBJ2-3; 9 bases fit TRBD2. CDR3 region: CASSQEIAGALDTQYF. The CDR3 DNA sequence: TGCGCCAGCAGCCAAGAGATAGCGGGAGCGTTAGATACGCAGTATTTT.